The sequence of this T cell receptor beta chain was determined in a study of T cell repertoires in cytomegalovirus infection. Study information: CMV infection together with matching HLA type was indicated by public TCR beta signatures.

The germline V gene has CDR1 SEHNR and CDR2 FQNEAQ (reference sequence). J gave up 11 bases and V 5 bases, and 10 bases lay outside the gene matches. The CDR3 totals 15 residues. TCRdb used MiXCR to reprocess the reads, holding one entry per CDR3 protein. Here the sample spans 300,000 to 400,000 distinct CDR3 sequences, around a tenth being singletons. Study results and limitations: Ex vivo responses were dominated by HLA-C-restricted CMV-specific TCR beta clonotypes.

This clonotype was recorded at least ten times. Its antigen is currently unknown. The chain recombines TRBV7-9 with TRBJ1-6, with 9 bases aligning to TRBD1. This sequence was found in a human donor in good health (CMV status not recorded). Some clones in this sample may be carry-over from other donors' samples. The source material was PBMCs. Here the CDR3 reads CASSTPGTGFTPLHF. The CDR3 nucleotides are TGTGCCAGCAGCACACCCGGGACAGGGTTTACACCCCTCCACTTT.